This T cell receptor beta chain is from a study of T-cell reconstitution after alpha-beta-depleted transplantation in children. In regard to this clonotype: Its antigen remains unidentified.

A library of TCRbeta sequences, prepared with unique molecular identifiers, was generated. TCRdb redid the calling of the PCR reads with MiXCR, one entry per CDR3 protein. Among tens of thousands of distinct CDR3 sequences listed, 14% were seen once. The length of the CDR3 is 13 residues. J lost 4 bases, V lost 4 bases, and 1 base had no gene match. Germline V gene sequence: CDR1 MNHEY, CDR2 SMNVEV (reference sequence). Study-wide points: Some patients owed their high day-60 TCRbeta diversity to surviving recipient T cells and thymic progenitors. The origin of alpha-beta T cells about two months after transplant was reportedly several hundred expanded graft clones. By one year post-transplant, T-cell counts and diversity largely arose from T cells that were newly produced.

This clonotype was obtained from a male patient aged 2-10 years who had a stem cell transplant for acute lymphoblastic leukemia, so the T cells may come from the graft donor. This specimen was PBMCs, mostly from graft donor cells, taken 180 days after TCRalphabeta/CD19-depleted stem cell transplant. The gene calls are TRBV27 and TRBJ1-1; 9 bases map to TRBD1. DNA of the CDR3: TGTGCCAGCAGTTGGGACAGGGTCACTGAAGCTTTCTTT. It encodes CASSWDRVTEAFF.